The rows below give T cell receptor beta chains drawn from one sample of a study of vaccination and CD4 T cells after COVID-19. The antigens for these receptors are not known. TCRdb used MiXCR to reprocess the PCR reads, holding one entry per CDR3 protein. Here the sample spans more than 10,000 distinct CDR3 sequences, 58% being singletons. Input material: CD4+ T cells from blood, cultured in vitro. These receptors were collected from a human donor who had recovered from COVID-19. Each CDR3 is given with its conserved first and last residue. The order of the fields is J gene, V gene, clone size, D gene, CDR3 protein, CDR3 DNA. A D gene is named only where the DNA matches it firmly. Clone size, where shown, is once, few, many, or a class for clones that have expanded.

TRBJ2-3	TRBV5-1	-	TRBD1	CASSPDREDTQYF	TGCGCCAGCAGCCCAGACAGGGAGGATACGCAGTATTTT
TRBJ1-2	TRBV6-1	-	TRBD1	CANSEVPGTVYGYTF	TGTGCCAACAGTGAAGTCCCCGGGACAGTCTATGGCTACACCTTC
TRBJ2-3	TRBV20-1	-	-	CSASAHPPAHTTDTQYF	TGCAGTGCTAGTGCCCATCCTCCAGCCCACACCACAGATACGCAGTATTTT
TRBJ1-2	TRBV7-9	-	-	CASSALGPSGSYGYTF	TGTGCCAGCAGCGCATTAGGGCCTTCCGGATCTTATGGCTACACCTTC
TRBJ1-2	TRBV7-9	few	-	CASSSVGGYTF	TGTGCCAGCAGCTCAGTGGGCGGCTACACCTTC
TRBJ1-6	TRBV11-2	-	-	CASSLVNSPLHF	TGTGCCAGCAGCTTGGTCAATTCACCCCTCCACTTT
TRBJ2-2	TRBV15	-	-	CATSRELATGELFF	TGTGCCACCAGCAGAGAACTGGCGACCGGGGAGCTGTTTTTT
TRBJ2-7	TRBV19	once	TRBD1	CASSISGDRGAYEQYF	TGTGCCAGTAGTATTAGCGGGGACAGGGGGGCCTACGAGCAGTACTTC
TRBJ1-2	TRBV2	-	-	CASSDGTLNYGYTF	TGTGCCAGCAGTGACGGGACCCTTAACTATGGCTACACCTTC
TRBJ2-1	TRBV3-1	medium-sized	TRBD2	CASSQGAGAYNEQFF	TGTGCCAGCAGCCAAGGGGCGGGAGCCTACAATGAGCAGTTCTTC
TRBJ1-3	TRBV6-5	-	-	CASSYGGTSLTSSGNTIYF	TGTGCCAGCAGTTACGGGGGGACATCCCTTACGAGCTCTGGAAACACCATATATTTT
TRBJ1-1	TRBV24-1	-	-	CATSDLQDPAGACSNTEAFF	TGTGCCACCAGTGATTTGCAAGATCCGGCAGGGGCCTGCTCCAACACTGAAGCTTTCTTT
TRBJ2-1	TRBV7-8	-	TRBD1	CASSATGSSYNEQFF	TGTGCCAGCAGCGCGACAGGGAGCTCCTACAATGAGCAGTTCTTC
TRBJ1-2	TRBV19	-	-	CASSIASRRGYTF	TGTGCCAGTAGTATAGCTTCGCGCCGTGGCTACACCTTC
TRBJ2-7	TRBV7-2	-	-	CASSLRRGREDEQYF	TGTGCCAGCAGCTTACGACGGGGAAGAGAGGACGAGCAGTACTTC
TRBJ2-5	TRBV12-2	few	-	CASRLARGKIETQYF	TGTGCAAGTCGCTTAGCCCGTGGGAAGATAGAGACCCAGTACTTC
TRBJ1-5	TRBV6-5	-	-	CASSYRGRNQPQHF	TGTGCCAGCAGTTACAGGGGCCGGAATCAGCCCCAGCATTTT
TRBJ2-7	TRBV10-3	-	TRBD1	CAINTGQNEQYF	TGTGCCATCAATACGGGACAGAACGAGCAGTACTTC
TRBJ2-7	TRBV12-3/TRBV12-4	-	-	CASSLTQGQSEQYF	TGTGCCAGCAGTTTAACGCAGGGACAATCCGAGCAGTACTTC
TRBJ2-7	TRBV7-2	-	TRBD2	CASSRGGREGEQYF	TGTGCCAGCAGCCGTGGGGGCCGGGAGGGCGAGCAGTACTTC
TRBJ2-6	TRBV5-4	-	-	CASSFIRSGANVLTF	TGTGCCAGCAGCTTTATACGCTCTGGGGCCAACGTCCTGACTTTC
TRBJ2-3	TRBV20-1	-	TRBD2	CSARGTSGGRDTQYF	TGCAGTGCTAGAGGGACTAGCGGGGGGAGAGATACGCAGTATTTT
TRBJ1-1	TRBV5-1	-	-	CASRRVLAPNTEAFF	TGCGCCAGCAGAAGGGTCTTGGCGCCGAACACTGAAGCTTTCTTT
TRBJ1-1	TRBV5-6	-	-	CASSLGNQAAEAFF	TGTGCCAGCAGCTTGGGGAACCAAGCGGCTGAAGCTTTCTTT
TRBJ2-5	TRBV12-3/TRBV12-4	-	-	CASSLEVKTQYF	TGTGCCAGCAGTTTAGAGGTCAAGACCCAGTACTTC
TRBJ2-5	TRBV5-1	-	TRBD2	CASSDGTSGGARETQYF	TGCGCCAGCAGCGACGGAACTAGCGGGGGGGCGAGGGAGACCCAGTACTTC
TRBJ1-1	TRBV7-9	-	-	CASSLGVGGEAFF	TGTGCCAGCAGCTTAGGTGTTGGCGGTGAAGCTTTCTTT
TRBJ2-5	TRBV7-9	-	TRBD2	CASSSMGRVKTQYF	TGTGCCAGCAGCTCAATGGGGAGGGTAAAGACCCAGTACTTC
TRBJ1-1	TRBV25-1	-	-	CASSGPWPENTEAFF	TGTGCCAGCAGTGGCCCTTGGCCTGAAAACACTGAAGCTTTCTTT
TRBJ1-3	TRBV12-3/TRBV12-4	once	-	CASSSFGNTIYF	TGTGCCAGCAGTTCGTTCGGAAACACCATATATTTT
TRBJ2-2	TRBV7-2	-	TRBD1	CASSSRQGTGELFF	TGTGCCAGCAGTTCGCGACAGGGGACCGGGGAGCTGTTTTTT
TRBJ2-5	TRBV20-1	-	-	CSAPGTTGIRQETQYF	TGCAGTGCCCCAGGCACTACAGGGATTCGGCAAGAGACCCAGTACTTC
TRBJ1-1	TRBV7-6	few	-	CASSFGNTEAFF	TGTGCCAGCAGCTTCGGGAACACTGAAGCTTTCTTT
TRBJ1-2	TRBV10-3	-	TRBD1	CAISNTTGKRLYGYTF	TGTGCCATCAGTAATACGACAGGGAAGAGACTCTATGGCTACACCTTC
TRBJ2-5	TRBV5-1	once	TRBD2	CASSLEGTRKETQYF	TGCGCCAGCAGCTTGGAAGGGACTAGGAAGGAGACCCAGTACTTC
TRBJ1-5	TRBV6-1	once	-	CASSDSRYQPQHF	TGTGCCAGCTCCGACAGCCGATATCAGCCCCAGCATTTT
TRBJ2-3	TRBV6-4	medium-sized	TRBD2	CASSVAGEGTDTQYF	TGTGCCAGCAGTGTGGCGGGGGAGGGCACAGATACGCAGTATTTT
TRBJ1-2	TRBV7-2	-	-	CASSRSTGRNYGYTF	TGTGCCAGCAGCCGATCGACTGGGAGAAACTATGGCTACACCTTC
TRBJ2-1	TRBV5-1	-	-	CASSLERRGDEQFF	TGCGCCAGCAGCTTGGAGAGGAGGGGCGATGAGCAGTTCTTC
TRBJ2-3	TRBV12-3/TRBV12-4	once	-	CANTAGSTDTQYF	TGTGCCAACACCGCAGGGAGCACAGATACGCAGTATTTT
TRBJ2-5	TRBV11-2	few	-	CASRPRDGQETQYF	TGTGCCAGCAGACCCCGGGACGGTCAAGAGACCCAGTACTTC
TRBJ1-2	TRBV7-9	medium-sized	-	CASSLEIGVGYF	TGTGCCAGCAGCTTAGAAATCGGGGTAGGATACTTC
TRBJ1-1	TRBV7-9	-	-	CASSPYLGGTEAFF	TGTGCCAGCAGCCCGTACTTGGGGGGCACTGAAGCTTTCTTT
TRBJ2-5	TRBV5-4	-	TRBD2	CASSSGLATQETQYF	TGTGCCAGCAGCTCGGGACTAGCGACGCAAGAGACCCAGTACTTC
TRBJ2-5	TRBV2	-	-	CASSDRILQETQYF	TGTGCCAGCAGTGACAGGATTCTTCAAGAGACCCAGTACTTC
TRBJ2-3	TRBV20-1	-	TRBD2	CSAGLAGGDTQYF	TGCAGTGCGGGGCTAGCGGGGGGAGATACGCAGTATTTT
TRBJ2-2	TRBV6-1	-	-	CASSQNRAGKTGELFF	TGTGCCAGCAGCCAAAACCGGGCAGGGAAGACCGGGGAGCTGTTTTTT
TRBJ1-2	TRBV4-3	-	TRBD1	CASSLTLTGGVEGYTF	TGCGCCAGCAGCCTTACCCTTACAGGGGGCGTGGAGGGCTACACCTTC
TRBJ2-3	TRBV2	once	-	CASRVSGTPTDTQYF	TGTGCCAGCAGGGTCTCCGGGACACCAACAGATACGCAGTATTTT
TRBJ2-5	TRBV6-5	few	-	CASSFSKLASQETQYF	TGTGCCAGCAGTTTTTCCAAACTAGCCAGCCAAGAGACCCAGTACTTC
TRBJ2-3	TRBV5-1	few	-	CASSLASRRAHTDTQYF	TGCGCCAGCAGCTTGGCCTCTCGCAGGGCCCACACAGATACGCAGTATTTT
TRBJ2-7	TRBV12-3/TRBV12-4	-	-	CASSLMDYEQYF	TGTGCCAGCAGCCTTATGGACTACGAGCAGTACTTC
TRBJ1-4	TRBV20-1	-	-	CSASPGGTNEKLFF	TGCAGTGCCAGCCCCGGGGGTACTAATGAAAAACTGTTTTTT